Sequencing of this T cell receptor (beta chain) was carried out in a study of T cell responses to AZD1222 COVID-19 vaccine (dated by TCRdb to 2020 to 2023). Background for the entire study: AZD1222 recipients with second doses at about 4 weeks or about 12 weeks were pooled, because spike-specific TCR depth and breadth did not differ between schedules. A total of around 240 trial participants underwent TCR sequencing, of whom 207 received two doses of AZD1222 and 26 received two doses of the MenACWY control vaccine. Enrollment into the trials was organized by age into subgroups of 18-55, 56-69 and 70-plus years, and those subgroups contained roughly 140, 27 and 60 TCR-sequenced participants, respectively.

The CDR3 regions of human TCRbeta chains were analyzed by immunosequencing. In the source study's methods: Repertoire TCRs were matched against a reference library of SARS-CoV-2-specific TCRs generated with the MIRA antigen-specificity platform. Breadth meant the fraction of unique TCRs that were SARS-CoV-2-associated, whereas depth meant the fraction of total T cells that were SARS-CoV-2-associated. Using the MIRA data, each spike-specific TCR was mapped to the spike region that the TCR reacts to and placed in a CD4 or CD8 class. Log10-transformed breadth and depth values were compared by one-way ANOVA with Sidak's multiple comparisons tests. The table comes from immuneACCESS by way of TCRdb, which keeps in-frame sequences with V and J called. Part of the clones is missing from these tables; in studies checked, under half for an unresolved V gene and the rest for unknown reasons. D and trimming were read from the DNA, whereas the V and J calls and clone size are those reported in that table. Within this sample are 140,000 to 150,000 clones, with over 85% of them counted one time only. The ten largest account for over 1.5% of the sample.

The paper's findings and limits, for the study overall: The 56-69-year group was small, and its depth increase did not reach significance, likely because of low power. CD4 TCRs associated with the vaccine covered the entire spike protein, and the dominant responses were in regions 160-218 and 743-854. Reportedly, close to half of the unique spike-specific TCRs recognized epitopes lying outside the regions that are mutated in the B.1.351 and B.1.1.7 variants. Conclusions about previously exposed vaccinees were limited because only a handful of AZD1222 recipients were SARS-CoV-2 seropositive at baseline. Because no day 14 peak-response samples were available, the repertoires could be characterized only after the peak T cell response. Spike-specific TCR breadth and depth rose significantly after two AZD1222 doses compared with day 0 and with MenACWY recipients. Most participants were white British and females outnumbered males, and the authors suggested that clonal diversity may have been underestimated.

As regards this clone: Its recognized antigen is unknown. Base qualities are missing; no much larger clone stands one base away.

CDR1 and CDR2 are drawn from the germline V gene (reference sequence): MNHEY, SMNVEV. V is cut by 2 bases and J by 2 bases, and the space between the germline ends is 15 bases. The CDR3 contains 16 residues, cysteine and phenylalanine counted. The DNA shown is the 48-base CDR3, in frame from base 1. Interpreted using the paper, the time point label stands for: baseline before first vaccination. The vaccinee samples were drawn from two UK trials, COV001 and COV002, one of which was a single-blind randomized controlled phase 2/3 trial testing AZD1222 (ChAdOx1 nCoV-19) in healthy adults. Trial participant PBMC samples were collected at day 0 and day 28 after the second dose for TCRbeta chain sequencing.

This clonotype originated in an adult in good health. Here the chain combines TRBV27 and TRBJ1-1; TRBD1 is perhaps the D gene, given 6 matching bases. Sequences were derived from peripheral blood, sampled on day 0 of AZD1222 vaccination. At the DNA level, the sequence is TGTGCCAGCAGTTTAGGGTGGGGGCAGATAAACACTGAAGCTTTCTTT. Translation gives CASSLGWGQINTEAFF.